This T cell receptor beta chain originates from a study of cytomegalovirus exposure and HLA in healthy donors. Study-wide context: An earlier analysis identified approximately 120 million unique TCR beta sequences in about 200 million T cells.

General study points: A missense DCLRE1C variant was associated with V- and J-gene trimming of TCR beta chains in a later analysis, and an independent cohort replicated the association. Rarity held for most TCR sequences, but there were some public TCRs that occurred in many donors.

Per the germline V gene, CDR1 is DFQATT and CDR2 is SNEGSKA (reference sequence). Trimming took off 3 bases at V and 9 bases at J, with 9 bases between the two ends. CDR3 length: 11 amino acids. Amplification used 60 Vbeta primers and 13 Jbeta primers. Profiled with immunoSEQ multiplex PCR; TCRdb holds only in-frame clones, not every one. The data hold about 130,000 clones, with 70% to 80% observed a single time. This clone was detected only a few times. Its antigen is undetermined. The sequencing input was PBMCs. The TCR comes from a man aged 18 to 35 in good health and CMV-seronegative. The J gene is TRBJ1-5, the V gene TRBV20-1; D is undetermined. CDR3 amino acids: CSARFGGPQHF. DNA of the CDR3: TGCAGTGCTAGGTTTGGCGGGCCCCAGCATTTT.